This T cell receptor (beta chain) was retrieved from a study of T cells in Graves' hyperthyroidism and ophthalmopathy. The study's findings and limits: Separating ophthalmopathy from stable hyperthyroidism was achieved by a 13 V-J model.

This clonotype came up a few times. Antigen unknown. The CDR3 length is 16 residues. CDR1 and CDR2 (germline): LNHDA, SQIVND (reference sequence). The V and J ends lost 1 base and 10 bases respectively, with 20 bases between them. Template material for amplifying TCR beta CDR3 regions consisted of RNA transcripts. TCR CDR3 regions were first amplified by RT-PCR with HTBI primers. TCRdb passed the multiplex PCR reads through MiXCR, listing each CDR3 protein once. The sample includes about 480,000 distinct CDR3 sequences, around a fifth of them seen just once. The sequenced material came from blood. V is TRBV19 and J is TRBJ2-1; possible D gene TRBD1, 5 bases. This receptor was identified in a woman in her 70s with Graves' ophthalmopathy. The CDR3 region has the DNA TGTGCCAGTAGTATAGCCCCAGGGTTAACTCGCCACGAGCAGTTCTTC. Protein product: CASSIAPGLTRHEQFF.